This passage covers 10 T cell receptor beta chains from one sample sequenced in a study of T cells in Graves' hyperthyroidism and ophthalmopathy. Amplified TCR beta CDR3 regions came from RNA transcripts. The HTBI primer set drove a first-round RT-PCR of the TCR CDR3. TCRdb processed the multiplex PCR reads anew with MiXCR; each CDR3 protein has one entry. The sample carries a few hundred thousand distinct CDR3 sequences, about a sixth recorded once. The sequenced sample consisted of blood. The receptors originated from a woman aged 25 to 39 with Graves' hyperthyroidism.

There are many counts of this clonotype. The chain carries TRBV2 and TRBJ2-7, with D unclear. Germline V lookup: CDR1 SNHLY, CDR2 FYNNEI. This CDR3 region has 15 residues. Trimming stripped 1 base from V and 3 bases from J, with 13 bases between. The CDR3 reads CASSEGQLLNYEQYF. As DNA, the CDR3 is TGTGCCAGCAGTGAAGGTCAGCTACTTAACTACGAGCAGTACTTC.

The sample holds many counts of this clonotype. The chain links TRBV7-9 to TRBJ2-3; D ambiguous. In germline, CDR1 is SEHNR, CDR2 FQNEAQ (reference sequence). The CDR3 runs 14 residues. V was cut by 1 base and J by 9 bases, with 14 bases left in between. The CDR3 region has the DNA TGTGCCAGCAGCTTAGGGAGTGTCGGCCCAACGCAGTATTTT. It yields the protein CASSLGSVGPTQYF.

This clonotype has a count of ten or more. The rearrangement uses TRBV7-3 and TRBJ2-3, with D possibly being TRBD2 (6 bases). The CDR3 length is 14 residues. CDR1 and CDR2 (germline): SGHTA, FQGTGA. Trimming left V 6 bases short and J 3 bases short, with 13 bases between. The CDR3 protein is CASSPSRGTDTQYF. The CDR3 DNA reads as TGTGCCAGCAGTCCTAGCCGGGGGACAGATACGCAGTATTTT.

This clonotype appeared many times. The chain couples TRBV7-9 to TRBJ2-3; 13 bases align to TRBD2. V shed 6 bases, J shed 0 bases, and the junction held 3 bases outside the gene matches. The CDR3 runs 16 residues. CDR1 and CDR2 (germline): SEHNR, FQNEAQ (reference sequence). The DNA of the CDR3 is TGTGCCAGCAGTCCGACTAGCGGGAGGAGCACAGATACGCAGTATTTT. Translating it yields CASSPTSGRSTDTQYF.

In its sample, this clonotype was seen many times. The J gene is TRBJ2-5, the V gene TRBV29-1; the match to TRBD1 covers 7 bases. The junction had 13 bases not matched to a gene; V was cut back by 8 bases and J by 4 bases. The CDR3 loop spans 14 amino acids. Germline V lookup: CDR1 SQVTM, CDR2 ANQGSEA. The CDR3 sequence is CSTATHRQGETQYF. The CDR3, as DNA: TGCAGCACCGCAACCCACCGACAGGGAGAGACCCAGTACTTC.

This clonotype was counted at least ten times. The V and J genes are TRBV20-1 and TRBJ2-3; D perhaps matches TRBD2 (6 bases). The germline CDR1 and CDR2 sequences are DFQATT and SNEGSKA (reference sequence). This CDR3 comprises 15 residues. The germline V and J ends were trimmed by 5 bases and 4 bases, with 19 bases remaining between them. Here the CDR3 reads CSAFQVRGLADTQYF. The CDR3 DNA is TGCAGTGCTTTCCAAGTGCGGGGATTGGCAGATACGCAGTATTTT.

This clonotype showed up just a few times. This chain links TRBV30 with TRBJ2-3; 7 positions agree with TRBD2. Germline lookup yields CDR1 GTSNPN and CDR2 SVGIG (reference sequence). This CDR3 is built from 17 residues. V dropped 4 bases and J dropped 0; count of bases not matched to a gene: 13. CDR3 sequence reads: CAWTRLGLAESTDTQYF. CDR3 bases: TGTGCCTGGACCAGGCTCGGGCTAGCGGAAAGCACAGATACGCAGTATTTT.

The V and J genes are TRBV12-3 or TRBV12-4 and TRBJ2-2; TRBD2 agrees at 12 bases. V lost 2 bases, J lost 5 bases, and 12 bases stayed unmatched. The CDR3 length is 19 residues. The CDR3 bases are TGTGCCAGCAGTTTAAGACTAGCGGGAGCGTACGGGGGGACCGGGGAGCTGTTTTTT. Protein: CASSLRLAGAYGGTGELFF.

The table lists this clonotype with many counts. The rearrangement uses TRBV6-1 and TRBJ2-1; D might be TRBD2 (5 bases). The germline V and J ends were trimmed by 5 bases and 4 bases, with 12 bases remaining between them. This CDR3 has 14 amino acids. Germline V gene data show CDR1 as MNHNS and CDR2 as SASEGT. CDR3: CASSFWTGYNEQFF. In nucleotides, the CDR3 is TGTGCCAGCAGTTTCTGGACTGGATACAATGAGCAGTTCTTC.

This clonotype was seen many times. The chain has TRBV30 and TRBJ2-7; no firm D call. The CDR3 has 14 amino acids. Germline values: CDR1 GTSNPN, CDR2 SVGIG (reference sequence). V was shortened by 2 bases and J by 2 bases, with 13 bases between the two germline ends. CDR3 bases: TGTGCCTGGAGTATCACCGCCGGGCCCTACGAGCAGTACTTC. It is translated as CAWSITAGPYEQYF.